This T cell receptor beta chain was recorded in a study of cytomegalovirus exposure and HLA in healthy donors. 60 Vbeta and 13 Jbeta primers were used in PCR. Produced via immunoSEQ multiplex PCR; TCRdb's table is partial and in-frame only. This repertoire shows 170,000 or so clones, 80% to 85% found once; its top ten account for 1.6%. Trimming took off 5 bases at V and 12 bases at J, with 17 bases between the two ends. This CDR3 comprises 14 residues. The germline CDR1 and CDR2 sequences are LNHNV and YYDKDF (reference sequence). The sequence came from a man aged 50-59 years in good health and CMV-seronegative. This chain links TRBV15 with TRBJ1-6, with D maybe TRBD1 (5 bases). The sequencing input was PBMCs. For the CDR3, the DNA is TGTGCCACCAGCTCCGCGGGACGGATGTTACCCCTCCACTTT. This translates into CATSSAGRMLPLHF.